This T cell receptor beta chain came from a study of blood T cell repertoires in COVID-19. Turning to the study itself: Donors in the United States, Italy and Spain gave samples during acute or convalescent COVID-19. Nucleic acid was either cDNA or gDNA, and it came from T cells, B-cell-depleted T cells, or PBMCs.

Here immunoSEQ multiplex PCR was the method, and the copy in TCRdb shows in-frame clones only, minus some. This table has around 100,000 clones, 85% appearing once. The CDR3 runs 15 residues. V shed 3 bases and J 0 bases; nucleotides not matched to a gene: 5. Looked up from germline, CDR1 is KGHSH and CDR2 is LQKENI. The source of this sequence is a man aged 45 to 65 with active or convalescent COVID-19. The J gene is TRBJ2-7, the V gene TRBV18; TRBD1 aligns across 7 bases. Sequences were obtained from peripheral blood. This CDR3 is CASSPFRDSSYEQYF. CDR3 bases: TGTGCCAGCTCACCCTTCCGGGACAGCTCCTACGAGCAGTACTTC.